Each of the 29 T cell receptor beta chains below was sequenced from the same sample in a study of blood T cell repertoires in COVID-19. Sequencing used immunoSEQ multiplex PCR; TCRdb keeps in-frame clones, though not all of them. The data show 250,000 to 300,000 clones, with roughly 90% seen just once and roughly 1.8% held by the top ten. Sequenced: PBMCs or T cells enriched from blood (not recorded which). Receptor source: a woman in her sixties or seventies who had recovered from COVID-19.

This chain uses TRBV7-9 with TRBJ1-2, with a tentative D call TRBD1 (5 bases). V lost 8 bases and J 10 bases, leaving 17 bases between the germline ends. The CDR3 extends over 12 amino acids. Germline V lookup: CDR1 SEHNR, CDR2 FQNEAQ (reference sequence). CDR3 region: CASGRDWDDYTF. The CDR3 region has the DNA TGTGCCAGCGGGAGGGACTGGGATGACTACACCTTC.

This clone was observed a single time. This chain connects TRBV11-2 to TRBJ2-5; tentatively, D is TRBD2 (5 bases). The CDR3 is 12 residues long. The V and J ends lost 5 bases and 5 bases respectively, with 9 bases between them. Germline CDR1 reads SGHAT; CDR2 reads FQNNGV. In DNA form, the CDR3 reads TGTGCCAGCAGCCTGCAGCGGGAGACCCAGTACTTC. Translated, it gives CASSLQRETQYF.

This rearrangement joins TRBV12-3 or TRBV12-4 to TRBJ1-2; 11 bases align to TRBD1. There are 13 residues in the CDR3. V trimming: 8 bases; J trimming: 7 bases; junction bases outside the gene matches: 6. In DNA, the CDR3 is TGTGCCAGCTCTACCGGGACAGGGGGTGGCTACACCTTC. As protein: CASSTGTGGGYTF.

J is TRBJ2-3 and V is TRBV6-5, with 7 bases that match TRBD2. J was trimmed by 0 bases and V by 4 bases; bases with no gene match: 7. CDR1 and CDR2 from the germline V gene are MNHEY and SVGAGI. CDR3 length: 16 amino acids. The CDR3 loop is CASSWGRAASTDTQYF. In nucleotides, the CDR3 is TGTGCCAGCAGTTGGGGGAGGGCGGCTAGCACAGATACGCAGTATTTT.

This rearrangement joins TRBV11-2 to TRBJ1-3, with TRBD1 matching 7 bases. The V gene end was trimmed by 5 bases and the J gene end by 8 bases; junction bases not matched to a gene: 15. This CDR3 spans 16 amino acids. CDR1 is SGHAT, CDR2 FQNNGV, per germline. This CDR3 is CASSGPDRVQSHTIYF. The CDR3 region has the DNA TGTGCCAGCAGCGGGCCAGACAGGGTACAATCTCACACCATATATTTT. Supplemented by reference TRBV11-2 and TRBJ1-3, the full variable domain reads EAGVAQSPRYKIIEKRQSVAFWCNPISGHATLYWYQQILGQGPKLLIQFQNNGVVDDSQLPKDRFSAERLKGVDSTLKIQPAKLEDSAVYLCASSGPDRVQSHTIYFGEGSWLTVV.

The rearrangement joins TRBV5-5 to TRBJ2-2, with TRBD2 identical over 11 bases. The CDR3 sequence is 17 residues long. Germline trimming cut 0 bases from V and 4 bases from J; bases unmatched to any gene: 5. From germline, CDR1 is SGHKS and CDR2 YYEKEE (reference sequence). The CDR3 loop is CASSLGFGLAGTGELFF. The CDR3, as DNA: TGTGCCAGCAGCTTGGGATTCGGACTAGCGGGCACCGGGGAGCTGTTTTTT.

This clone has just a few counts. As DNA, the CDR3 is TGTGCCAGTAGTCCCCCGACAGGGGGGTACGAGCAGTACTTC. As protein: CASSPPTGGYEQYF. The genes are TRBV19 and TRBJ2-7; TRBD1 matches 9 bases. With 5 bases clipped from V and 4 bases from J, the junction kept 6 bases outside the gene matches. Germline V lookup: CDR1 LNHDA, CDR2 SQIVND (reference sequence). This CDR3 region has 14 residues.

The rearrangement joins TRBV11-3 to TRBJ2-7, with 12 bases aligning to TRBD2. The CDR3 extends over 20 amino acids. Germline V lookup: CDR1 SGHNT, CDR2 YENEEA. V shed 0 bases, J shed 2 bases, and the junction held 14 bases outside the gene matches. Here the CDR3 DNA reads TGTGCCAGCAGCTTAGATTACCGGACTAGCGGGAACCTACATCCCTACGAGCAGTACTTC. It specifies CASSLDYRTSGNLHPYEQYF.

The chain is built from TRBV9 and TRBJ1-1; D remains unclear. Germline-derived CDR1 and CDR2 are SGDLS and YYNGEE. Trimming cost V 0 bases and J 3 bases, with 6 bases left between them. This CDR3 region has 13 residues. CDR3 DNA: TGTGCCAGCAGCGTAGTACCAGACACTGAAGCTTTCTTT. Translation gives CASSVVPDTEAFF.

The genes are TRBV7-9 and TRBJ1-2, with 7 positions matching TRBD1. Losses at the gene ends were 3 bases for V and 2 bases for J; bases not matched to a gene: 3. CDR1 is SEHNR, CDR2 FQNEAQ, per germline (reference sequence). The CDR3 sequence is 14 residues long. The CDR3, as DNA: TGTGCCAGCAGCTTCCAGGGGGAGAACTATGGCTACACCTTC. Protein sequence: CASSFQGENYGYTF.

The chain combines TRBV5-4 with TRBJ2-2; TRBD2 matches at 10 bases. The length of the CDR3 is 18 residues. CDR1 and CDR2 (germline): SGHNT, YYREEE (reference sequence). The V segment lost 4 bases and the J segment 6 bases; nucleotides outside the gene matches: 15. DNA for the CDR3: TGTGCCAGCAGCCTGGCGTTGGCTAGCGGGGGATTGTCCGGGGAGCTGTTTTTT. It yields the protein CASSLALASGGLSGELFF.

This clone was picked up a small number of times. J is TRBJ1-1 and V is TRBV27; 7 bases match TRBD1. Looked up from germline, CDR1 is MNHEY and CDR2 is SMNVEV (reference sequence). The CDR3 runs 15 residues. J gave up 3 bases and V 5 bases, and 9 bases lay outside the gene matches. CDR3 bases: TGTGCCAGCAGTCCGATCCAGGGGGGATACACTGAAGCTTTCTTT. Translated, it gives CASSPIQGGYTEAFF.

The rearrangement uses TRBV6-5 and TRBJ1-5, with a possible D match to TRBD1 (6 bases). The germline gives CDR1 MNHEY, CDR2 SVGAGI. V was cut by 8 bases and J by 5 bases, with 19 bases left in between. This CDR3 contains 15 residues. The CDR3 here is CASLPSGQAYQPQHF. CDR3 nucleotide sequence: TGTGCCAGCCTACCCTCGGGACAAGCGTATCAGCCCCAGCATTTT.

This chain links TRBV6-5 with TRBJ1-5; D call uncertain. CDR1 and CDR2 from the germline V gene are MNHEY and SVGAGI. V lost 6 bases to trimming and J lost 7 bases, with 13 bases between them. CDR3 length: 13 amino acids. The CDR3 DNA follows: TGTGCCAGCAGAGAGGGAAGAGGGCAGCCCCAGCATTTT. Its translation is CASREGRGQPQHF.

About this clone itself: Different DNA sequences within this sample yield the same CDR3. The V and J genes are TRBV3-1 (or the pseudogene TRBV3-2) and TRBJ1-1; 8 positions match TRBD1. CDR3 size: 14 residues. CDR1 is LGHDT, CDR2 YNNKEL, per germline (reference sequence). Trimming took 2 bases from V and 4 from J; bases not matched to a gene: 3. This CDR3 is CASSQQQGGTEAFF. The CDR3, as DNA: TGTGCCAGCAGCCAACAACAGGGGGGCACTGAAGCTTTCTTT.

The count of this clone is one. The J gene is TRBJ2-2, the V gene TRBV2, with 8 bases lining up with TRBD1. Trimming removed 3 bases from V and 5 bases from J; junction bases left unmatched: 2. In germline, CDR1 is SNHLY, CDR2 FYNNEI. The CDR3 totals 14 residues. CDR3 protein: CASSEGQVTGELFF. The CDR3 region has the DNA TGTGCCAGCAGTGAGGGACAGGTTACCGGGGAGCTGTTTTTT.

The rearrangement uses TRBV13 and TRBJ1-1; D unresolved. Trimming shortened V by 5 bases and J by 0 bases, and 7 bases separated the two germline ends. Germline CDR1 and CDR2: PRHDT and FYEKMQ (reference sequence). This CDR3 is built from 13 residues. CDR3 nucleotide sequence: TGTGCCAGCAGCCCCCGAGTGAACACTGAAGCTTTCTTT. Protein sequence: CASSPRVNTEAFF.

The genes are TRBV24-1 and TRBJ1-2; D not certain. The ends were cut back, 0 bases at V and 4 bases at J, with 8 bases in the middle. This CDR3 has 14 residues. CDR1 and CDR2 (germline): KGHDR, SFDVKD. The CDR3, as DNA: TGTGCCACCAGTGATTTGTCTACCGGCTATGGCTACACCTTC. It encodes CATSDLSTGYGYTF.

V gene TRBV5-1 combines with J gene TRBJ1-3; D possibly corresponds to TRBD1 (5 bases). Trimming removed 7 bases at V and 0 bases at J, with 14 bases between. The CDR3 sequence is 15 residues long. Germline CDR1 and CDR2: SGHRS and YFSETQ. DNA of the CDR3: TGCGCCAGCTATAGTGGAGGGGACTCTGGAAACACCATATATTTT. Translated: CASYSGGDSGNTIYF.

The chain joins TRBV4-2 to TRBJ1-2; no definite D call. This CDR3 contains 14 residues. Germline V gene sequence: CDR1 LGHNA, CDR2 YNFKEQ. V lost 0 bases, J lost 8 bases, and 13 bases lay in between. The CDR3 region has the DNA TGTGCCAGCAGCCAAGATGGAATGATCGGGGGCTACACCTTC. Encoded protein: CASSQDGMIGGYTF.

The chain joins TRBV18 to TRBJ2-7, with TRBD1 matching 7 bases. The CDR3 extends over 15 amino acids. The V gene end was trimmed by 4 bases and the J gene end by 2 bases; junction bases not matched to a gene: 8. Germline CDR1 reads KGHSH; CDR2 reads LQKENI. The CDR3 DNA is TGTGCCAGCTCACGTGGACAGGACTTAGCCTACGAGCAGTACTTC. Protein sequence: CASSRGQDLAYEQYF.

In its sample, this clone was seen once. The same CDR3 also results from other DNA sequences found in this sample. CDR3 protein: CASSFQENTEAFF. The CDR3 DNA follows: TGTGCCAGCAGCTTTCAGGAGAACACTGAAGCTTTCTTT. This rearrangement joins TRBV7-3 to TRBJ1-1; no firm D call. This CDR3 is 13 amino acids long. Germline assignment: CDR1 SGHTA and CDR2 FQGTGA. Trimming cost V 3 bases and J 1 base, with 6 bases left between them.

This rearrangement joins TRBV29-1 to TRBJ1-3; D remains unclear. In germline, CDR1 is SQVTM, CDR2 ANQGSEA. The V and J ends lost 7 bases and 0 bases respectively, with 10 bases between them. The CDR3 is 13 residues long. CDR3 sequence: CSAGVGSGNTIYF. The CDR3, as DNA: TGCAGCGCCGGGGTCGGCTCTGGAAACACCATATATTTT.

A remark on this clone: The sample holds other DNA sequences that translate to the same CDR3. This chain uses TRBV29-1 with TRBJ2-7, with a possible D match to TRBD2 (5 bases). Trimming removed 6 bases from V and 3 bases from J, with 9 bases in between. This CDR3 spans 11 amino acids. CDR1 is SQVTM and CDR2 is ANQGSEA in the germline V gene. The CDR3 DNA reads TGCAGCGTCGGACGGGACTACGAGCAGTACTTC. This translates into CSVGRDYEQYF.

The V call is TRBV18, the J call TRBJ1-4; TRBD1 might be the D (5 bases). CDR1 and CDR2 (germline): KGHSH, LQKENI. Between the trimmed V and J ends, which lost 6 bases and 4 bases, there was a span of 12 bases. This CDR3 contains 14 residues. The CDR3 region is CASSPGGLNEKLFF. DNA for the CDR3: TGTGCCAGCTCCCCCGGGGGTCTTAATGAAAAACTGTTTTTT.

V gene TRBV14 combines with J gene TRBJ1-3, with 8 bases lining up with TRBD1. The CDR3 spans 16 residues. Germline lookup yields CDR1 SGHDN and CDR2 FVKESK. V was pared by 4 bases and J by 0 bases, with 5 bases of the junction left unmatched. The CDR3 DNA is TGTGCCAGCAGCCTCAGAACAGGGGGCTCTGGAAACACCATATATTTT. This translates into CASSLRTGGSGNTIYF.

This chain links TRBV29-1 with TRBJ2-1; 11 bases fit TRBD2. The V segment lost 6 bases and the J segment 5 bases; nucleotides outside the gene matches: 9. The CDR3 extends over 15 amino acids. The V gene's germline CDR1 is SQVTM and CDR2 ANQGSEA. The CDR3 spells CSVLTSGSPHNEQFF. The DNA for the CDR3 is TGCAGCGTCCTTACTAGCGGGAGTCCCCACAATGAGCAGTTCTTC.

This rearrangement joins TRBV28 to TRBJ1-1; 8 positions agree with TRBD1. This CDR3 spans 15 amino acids. Germline V gene lookup returns CDR1 MDHEN and CDR2 SYDVKM. Trimming cost V 6 bases and J 2 bases; bases outside gene matches: 8. Written as DNA, the CDR3 is TGTGCCAGCAGCCCAGGGGGGACAGGAAACACTGAAGCTTTCTTT. Its translation: CASSPGGTGNTEAFF. The variable domain in full, with the rest retrieved from reference TRBV28 and TRBJ1-1, is DVKVTQSSRYLVKRTGEKVFLECVQDMDHENMFWYRQDPGLGLRLIYFSYDVKMKEKGDIPEGYSVSREKKERFSLILESASTNQTSMYLCASSPGGTGNTEAFFGQGTRLTVV.

The rearrangement links TRBV7-2 to TRBJ1-1; TRBD1 is a possible D gene (6 bases). V lost 1 base and J 1 base, leaving 10 bases between the germline ends. This CDR3 is 15 amino acids long. The V gene's germline CDR1 is SGHTA and CDR2 FQGNSA. The CDR3 spells CASSLETGQNTEAFF. CDR3 DNA sequence: TGTGCCAGCAGCTTAGAAACAGGGCAGAACACTGAAGCTTTCTTT.